Listed here are 14 T cell receptor beta chains from one sample, sequenced in a study of read filtering for tumor transcriptome and immune sequencing (dated by TCRdb to about 2020). TCRdb lists the instrument as Illumina HiSeq 4000. TCR libraries were constructed from roughly 360 ng RNA using the Immunoverse kit, and molecular barcoded adaptors covering alpha/delta and beta/gamma chains were employed. The raw public reads went through TCRdb reprocessing: fastp at Q25, MiXCR clone calling, in-frame beta chains kept. Merged by CDR3 protein, the rows form single entries marked with the most common genes and DNA. This sample comprises about 86,000 distinct CDR3 sequences, more than 9% of them detected only once. The ten largest clones represent about 15% of the sample. The sequencing sample was made of a population of CD138-negative cells sorted from bone marrow. Reading the label with the study, this specimen's cell subset or site is: bone marrow mononuclear cells depleted of CD138+ plasma/myeloma cells by negative magnetic selection. The source of these receptors is a donor at least 40 years old with multiple myeloma.

Points on this clonotype: This may arise from a read error, as a much more abundant clone is one base away. V is TRBV6-6 and J is TRBJ2-3, with D possibly matching TRBD2 (5 bases). Between the trimmed V and J ends, which lost 0 bases and 9 bases, there was a span of 10 bases. The germline V gene has CDR1 MNHNY and CDR2 SVGAGI (reference sequence). The CDR3 totals 13 residues. For the CDR3, the DNA is TGTGCCAGCAGTTACTCTCAGGCGGGCACGCAGTATTTT. Translation gives CASSYSQAGTQYF.

This clonotype has ten or more counts. The rearrangement joins TRBV27 to TRBJ1-2; D perhaps matches TRBD1 (5 bases). Germline V lookup: CDR1 MNHEY, CDR2 SMNVEV (reference sequence). Between the trimmed V and J ends, which lost 6 bases and 7 bases, there was a span of 18 bases. CDR3 length equals 14 residues. The CDR3 nucleotides are TGTGCCAGCAGCCCCGGATCAGGGTACGGTGGCTACACCTTC. Amino acids: CASSPGSGYGGYTF.

Worth noting for this clonotype: It may be a read error: a sequence one base away is much more abundant. The J gene is TRBJ2-7, the V gene TRBV5-5, with D possibly being TRBD1 or TRBD2 (5 bases each). V was pared by 8 bases and J by 7 bases, with 19 bases between. The CDR3 is 13 amino acids. In germline, CDR1 is SGHKS, CDR2 YYEKEE (reference sequence). The CDR3 DNA follows: TGTGCCAGTAACCGGGACGGGCGTCCGGAGCAGTACTTC. Translation: CASNRDGRPEQYF.

This clonotype was recorded many times. The chain joins TRBV28 to TRBJ2-3; D is unclear. CDR1 MDHEN and CDR2 SYDVKM come from the germline V gene. The V and J ends lost 1 base and 2 bases respectively, with 1 base between them. The CDR3 runs to 12 residues. The CDR3 reads CASSLFTDTQYF. The CDR3 DNA follows: TGTGCCAGCAGTTTATTCACAGATACGCAGTATTTT.

This clonotype was seen many times. The chain employs TRBV5-1 and TRBJ1-1; D uncertain. The CDR3 length is 14 residues. Between the trimmed V and J ends, which lost 0 bases and 4 bases, there was a span of 10 bases. The germline CDR1 and CDR2 sequences are SGHRS and YFSETQ. The CDR3 region is CASSLDRLGTEAFF. CDR3 coding DNA: TGCGCCAGCAGCTTGGATAGGCTGGGCACTGAAGCTTTCTTT.

Many counts were recorded for this clonotype. This sequence joins TRBV7-2 and TRBJ2-3, with TRBD2 identical over 9 bases. V shed 4 bases, J shed 7 bases, and the junction held 9 bases outside the gene matches. CDR1 is SGHTA and CDR2 is FQGNSA in the germline V gene. The CDR3 is made up of 15 amino acids. CDR3 coding DNA: TGTGCCAGCAGCTCCTCCGGGACTAGCATGAATACGCAGTATTTT. Translating gives CASSSSGTSMNTQYF.

Points on this clonotype: The junction does not match germline at one end; this may be a read error. The gene calls are TRBV2 and TRBJ2-1; D remains unclear. The CDR3 runs to 13 residues. Germline CDR1 and CDR2: SNHLY and FYNNEI. CDR3 nucleotide sequence: TGTGCCAGCAGTGAAGCGCCTGTACAGCCCAGCATCTTC. Its translation is CASSEAPVQPSIF.

As concerns this clonotype: Its ends do not fully match the called genes, so a read error is possible. The gene calls are TRBV5-1 and TRBJ1-4; no definite D call. Germline lookup yields CDR1 SGHRS and CDR2 YFSETQ. The CDR3 is 13 residues long. The CDR3 DNA is TGCGCTAGCAGCCCCAACGCGAACGAAAAACTGTTTTTT. Its translation: CASSPNANEKLFF.

The CDR3 loop reads CASSQGTWETQYF. As DNA, the CDR3 is TGTGCCAGCAGCCAAGGGACTTGGGAGACCCAGTACTTC. The chain has TRBV14 and TRBJ2-5; D perhaps matches TRBD2 (5 bases). The germline CDR1 and CDR2 sequences are SGHDN and FVKESK. This CDR3 spans 13 amino acids. The V end was cut by 1 base, the J end by 5 bases, with 8 bases between.

This chain uses TRBV6-2 or TRBV6-3 with TRBJ2-5, with 9 nucleotides matching TRBD1. The germline V gene has CDR1 MNHEY and CDR2 SVGEGT. Trimming took 2 bases from V and 3 from J; bases not matched to a gene: 19. The CDR3 runs to 20 residues. The CDR3 DNA follows: TGTGCCAGCAGTTACACCACCCTCTCAATCGGGACAGGGTATGAAGAGACCCAGTACTTC. Amino acids: CASSYTTLSIGTGYEETQYF.

This clonotype was found many times. The gene calls are TRBV6-2 or TRBV6-3 and TRBJ2-7; 9 bases match TRBD2. This CDR3 is 14 amino acids long. V shed 7 bases, J shed 2 bases, and the junction held 6 bases outside the gene matches. The germline CDR1 and CDR2 sequences are MNHEY and SVGEGT. In nucleotides, the CDR3 is TGTGCCAGCACCCGTAGCGGGAGTACCTACGAGCAGTACTTC. As protein: CASTRSGSTYEQYF.

This clonotype came up many times. The rearrangement joins TRBV5-1 to TRBJ2-7; TRBD2 agrees at 9 bases. The V gene's germline CDR1 is SGHRS and CDR2 YFSETQ. The CDR3 is 14 amino acids. Germline trimming cut 2 bases from V and 2 bases from J; bases unmatched to any gene: 2. CDR3 loop: CASSFSSGTYEQYF. The CDR3 nucleotides read TGCGCCAGCAGCTTTTCTAGCGGGACCTACGAGCAGTACTTC.

The table lists this clonotype with many counts. The rearrangement joins TRBV5-1 to TRBJ2-1, with D perhaps TRBD2 (6 bases). The CDR3 totals 14 residues. V lost 0 bases and J lost 10, with 14 bases in between. Germline V CDR1 and CDR2: SGHRS, YFSETQ. CDR3 protein: CASSLATSEGEQFF. The CDR3 coding sequence is TGCGCCAGCAGCTTGGCCACGTCGGAGGGCGAGCAGTTCTTC.

This clonotype came up many times. V usage is TRBV5-1 and J usage is TRBJ2-1; 9 bases are shared with TRBD2. The V gene's germline CDR1 is SGHRS and CDR2 YFSETQ. J was trimmed by 8 bases and V by 0 bases; bases with no gene match: 6. The CDR3 runs 15 residues. CDR3 region: CASSLGIAGADEQFF. The CDR3, as DNA: TGCGCCAGCAGCTTGGGAATAGCGGGAGCGGATGAGCAGTTCTTC.